The rows below give T cell receptor beta chains drawn from one sample of a study of control samples from healthy donors and cancer patients. Sequencing was performed with immunoSEQ multiplex PCR; in TCRdb, only in-frame clones are kept and a portion is missing. There are about 77,000 clones in the sample; 85% to 95% occur only once, and approximately 5.8% lies in the top ten. The material sequenced was blood. These receptors came from a woman aged 60-75 years in good health. The conserved cysteine and the conserved F or W are not part of the CDR3 here.

TRBJ1-3	TRBV6-5	ATHSRAGNTIY
TRBJ1-5	TRBV19	ASRSGQGNQPQH
TRBJ2-1	TRBV24-1	ATSDPRPQSSYNEQF
TRBJ1-1	TRBV6-2/TRBV6-3	ASSKDSMNTEAF
TRBJ1-4	TRBV5-4	ASSAGQPGEKLF
TRBJ2-1	TRBV10-1	ASSELTSGSFYNEQF
TRBJ1-3	TRBV28	ASSRTAGGNTIY
TRBJ2-1	TRBV5-6	ASSLWVRDNEQF
TRBJ1-1	TRBV2	ASGEDSSTEAF
TRBJ2-7	TRBV6-6	ASSSKESSYEQY
TRBJ1-5	TRBV20-1	SASGGLVSNQPQH
TRBJ1-4	TRBV15	ATAVQGTNEKLF
TRBJ2-5	TRBV28	ASSTDRSQETQY
TRBJ2-1	TRBV18	ASSPLFGLADNEQF
TRBJ1-2	TRBV7-2	ASSPQWGGEGYT
TRBJ1-5	TRBV28	ASSLPRTASGNQPQH
TRBJ1-1	TRBV29-1	SVEESDRRTEAF
TRBJ2-4	TRBV4-2	ASSQDKGGGRRNIQY
TRBJ2-1	TRBV5-1	ASSFRPGGQFQF
TRBJ2-5	TRBV9	ASSSGLAGGMGQETQY
TRBJ1-4	TRBV7-9	ASSLYTSRGEKLF
TRBJ1-4	TRBV6-5	ASRPGPSNEKLF